Below are 9 T cell receptor beta chains sequenced from a single sample in a study of OX40 agonist ivuxolimab in advanced cancers. The repertoire was sequenced with immunoSEQ multiplex PCR; TCRdb's copy has only in-frame clones and lacks some. Here the sample spans some 70,000 clones, roughly 84% being singletons. The sequencing used CD4+ or CD8+ T cells sorted from blood, collected in a trial of the OX40 agonist ivuxolimab. These receptors were obtained from an adult with an advanced solid tumor such as melanoma, head and neck, liver or kidney cancer.

This rearrangement joins TRBV10-3 to TRBJ2-5, with TRBD1 identical over 7 bases. The CDR3 has 12 residues. Looked up from germline, CDR1 is ENHRY and CDR2 is SYGVKD. After removal of 8 bases from V and 2 bases from J, the junction contained 2 bases not matched to a gene. This CDR3 is CAIGDRQETQYF. The CDR3 DNA reads as TGTGCCATCGGGGACAGACAAGAGACCCAGTACTTC.

This sequence joins TRBV10-3 and TRBJ2-5, with TRBD1 matching over 8 bases. The ends lost 6 bases at V and 2 bases at J; junction bases unmatched: 2. Per germline, CDR1 ENHRY and CDR2 SYGVKD. CDR3 size: 13 residues. CDR3 nucleotide sequence: TGTGCCATCAGGGGACAGGCACAAGAGACCCAGTACTTC. Encoded protein: CAIRGQAQETQYF.

The CDR3 reads CASSRSYGEKLFF. Here the CDR3 DNA reads TGTGCCAGCAGTCGCAGTTACGGAGAAAAACTGTTTTTT. V gene TRBV11-3 combines with J gene TRBJ1-4; D is uncertain. V lost 6 bases and J 8 bases, leaving 13 bases between the germline ends. Germline assignment: CDR1 SGHNT and CDR2 YENEEA. The CDR3 runs to 13 residues.

The chain carries TRBV30 and TRBJ1-5; 8 nucleotides align to TRBD1. Losses at the gene ends were 4 bases for V and 2 bases for J; bases not matched to a gene: 7. CDR3 length: 15 amino acids. Germline V gene sequence: CDR1 GTSNPN, CDR2 SVGIG (reference sequence). The CDR3 here is CAWKAGQERNQPQHF. The DNA of the CDR3 is TGTGCCTGGAAAGCGGGACAGGAGCGCAATCAGCCCCAGCATTTT.

In this sample, this clone turned up once. The genes are TRBV6-5 and TRBJ2-1, with D possibly being TRBD1 (6 bases). Trimming cost V 2 bases and J 4 bases, with 6 bases left between them. There are 13 residues in the CDR3. In germline, CDR1 is MNHEY, CDR2 SVGAGI. The CDR3 DNA sequence: TGTGCCAGCAGTTACGGACAGTACAATGAGCAGTTCTTC. As protein: CASSYGQYNEQFF.

Regarding this clone: Germline and junction disagree at one end, which may indicate a read error. This rearrangement joins TRBV28 to TRBJ1-2; possibly TRBD1 for D (5 bases). Germline CDR1 reads MDHEN; CDR2 reads SYDVKM. The CDR3 consists of 15 residues. CDR3 DNA sequence: TGTGCCAGCAGCCTGTCCGGGGACCCTAACTATGGCCACACCTTC. Translation: CASSLSGDPNYGHTF.

This sequence joins TRBV15 and TRBJ2-1; D unclear. CDR1 and CDR2 (germline): LNHNV, YYDKDF (reference sequence). CDR3 size: 15 residues. The V end was cut by 2 bases, the J end by 3 bases, with 11 bases between. The CDR3 is CATSRLPRRYNEQFF. DNA of the CDR3: TGTGCCACCAGCAGACTTCCCCGCCGCTACAATGAGCAGTTCTTC.

The chain joins TRBV5-1 to TRBJ2-3; 10 bases line up with TRBD2. Germline V gene sequence: CDR1 SGHRS, CDR2 YFSETQ. V lost 3 bases, J lost 5 bases, and 3 bases stayed unmatched. The CDR3 totals 14 residues. CDR3 sequence (DNA): TGCGCCAGCAGCTCCGGGACTAGCGAAGATACGCAGTATTTT. Its protein product is CASSSGTSEDTQYF.

This clone was seen a handful of times. The chain is built from TRBV28 and TRBJ2-7, with TRBD2 matching over 13 bases. V trimming: 6 bases; J trimming: 2 bases; junction bases outside the gene matches: 1. Germline CDR1 reads MDHEN; CDR2 reads SYDVKM. The CDR3 spans 14 residues. In nucleotides, the CDR3 is TGTGCCAGCAGACTAGCGGGAGGGCCCTACGAGCAGTACTTC. Translated: CASRLAGGPYEQYF. The whole variable domain, remainder taken from reference TRBV28 and TRBJ2-7, is DVKVTQSSRYLVKRTGEKVFLECVQDMDHENMFWYRQDPGLGLRLIYFSYDVKMKEKGDIPEGYSVSREKKERFSLILESASTNQTSMYLCASRLAGGPYEQYFGPGTRLTVT.